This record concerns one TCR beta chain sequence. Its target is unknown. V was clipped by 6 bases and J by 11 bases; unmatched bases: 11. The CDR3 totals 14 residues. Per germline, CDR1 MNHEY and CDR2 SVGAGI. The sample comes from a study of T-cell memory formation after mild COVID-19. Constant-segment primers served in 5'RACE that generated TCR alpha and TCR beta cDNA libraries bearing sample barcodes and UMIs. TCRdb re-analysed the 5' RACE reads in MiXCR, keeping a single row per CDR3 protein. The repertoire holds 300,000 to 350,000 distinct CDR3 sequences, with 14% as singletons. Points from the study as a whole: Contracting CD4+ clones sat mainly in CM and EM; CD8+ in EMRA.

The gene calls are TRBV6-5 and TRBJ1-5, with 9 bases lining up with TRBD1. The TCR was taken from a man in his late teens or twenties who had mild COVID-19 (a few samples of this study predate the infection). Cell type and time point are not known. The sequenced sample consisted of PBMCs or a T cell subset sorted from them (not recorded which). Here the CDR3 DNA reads TGTGCCAGCAGCCGCGACAGGGGGAACGAGGCCCAGCATTTT. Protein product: CASSRDRGNEAQHF.